Shown below are 5 T cell receptor beta chains from a single sample sequenced in a study of cytomegalovirus exposure and HLA in healthy donors. Amplification used 60 Vbeta primers and 13 Jbeta primers. Profiling relied on immunoSEQ multiplex PCR, and the TCRdb table lists in-frame clones only, not all of them. The sample records some 150,000 clones, roughly 9.6% being singletons. The sequenced sample consisted of PBMCs. These receptors were obtained from a woman in her 40s in good health and CMV-seropositive.

This clone was seen more than once but under ten times. The V and J genes are TRBV4-1 and TRBJ1-5, with a weak D call TRBD1 (6 bases). Per the germline V gene, CDR1 is MGHRA and CDR2 is YSYEKL. The CDR3 totals 15 residues. Deletions cut 0 bases from V and 1 base from J, with 7 bases between. The CDR3 protein is CASSQDDRSNQPQHF. The CDR3 DNA reads TGCGCCAGCAGCCAAGATGACAGGAGCAATCAGCCCCAGCATTTT.

This clone was seen a few times. V usage is TRBV19 and J usage is TRBJ2-3; 9 nucleotides align to TRBD2. Germline CDR1 and CDR2: LNHDA and SQIVND (reference sequence). The CDR3 loop spans 15 amino acids. The trim removed 6 bases at V and 2 bases at J, leaving 6 bases unmatched. CDR3 DNA sequence: TGTGCCAGTAGACTGCGGGGGGGCCCCACAGATACGCAGTATTTT. It is translated as CASRLRGGPTDTQYF.

This clone was detected only a few times. V gene TRBV12-2 combines with J gene TRBJ2-1; the D call in the table, TRBD2, was not verified against the DNA. TRBV12-2 is given as a pseudogene. This CDR3 is 15 amino acids long. Written as DNA, the CDR3 is TGTGCAAGTCGCGAGGGACTAGGAAGGTCCAATGAGCAGTTCTTC. Protein product: CASREGLGRSNEQFF.

This chain connects TRBV7-8 to TRBJ1-4, with TRBD1 matching 7 bases. Trimming at V came to 4 bases and at J to 7 bases, leaving 6 bases not matched to a gene. This CDR3 region has 14 residues. The germline V gene has CDR1 SGHVS and CDR2 FQNEAQ. CDR3 sequence reads: CASSSQGVGEKLFF. Written as DNA, the CDR3 is TGTGCCAGCAGCTCTCAGGGGGTGGGTGAAAAACTGTTTTTT.

This clone came up a few times. The V gene is TRBV6-6, the J gene TRBJ2-2; 7 bases line up with TRBD2. CDR3 length: 15 amino acids. The germline V gene has CDR1 MNHNY and CDR2 SVGAGI (reference sequence). With V trimmed by 7 bases and J by 2 bases, 7 bases remained unmatched. The CDR3 protein is CASTREGPNTGELFF. Here the CDR3 DNA reads TGTGCCAGCACGAGGGAGGGTCCTAACACCGGGGAGCTGTTTTTT.